Sequencing of this T cell receptor beta chain was carried out in a study of cytotoxic CD8 clonotypes in ibrutinib-treated CLL. In germline, CDR1 is SNHLY, CDR2 FYNNEI. Trimming took off 7 bases at V and 6 bases at J, with 16 bases between the two ends. There are 13 residues in the CDR3. This table comes from immunoSEQ multiplex PCR, and its TCRdb copy is limited to in-frame clones, with some not included. This sample carries tens of thousands of clones, approximately 60% of them seen once, and the ten largest clones take roughly 22%. The source of this sequence is a human donor with chronic lymphocytic leukemia. This chain connects TRBV2 to TRBJ2-7; the D gene is possibly TRBD1 (6 bases). Material: PBMCs, obtained after 24 months of ibrutinib treatment. The CDR3 region is CASTYRDGLEQYF. The CDR3 nucleotides read TGTGCCAGCACTTACAGGGATGGGCTCGAGCAGTACTTC.